This section outlines one TCR beta chain sequence together with its context. Sequencing was performed with immunoSEQ multiplex PCR; in TCRdb, only in-frame clones are kept and a portion is missing. The sample lists a few hundred thousand clones, over 75% seen once, with about 10% in the top ten. The sample originates from a study of blood T cell repertoires in COVID-19. V lost 5 bases to trimming and J lost 0 bases; unmatched junction nucleotides: 1. The CDR3 runs 14 residues. Germline V CDR1 and CDR2: SGHTA, FQGNSA. The TCR originated in a woman under 30 who had recovered from COVID-19. The sequenced sample was PBMCs or T cells enriched from blood (not recorded which). The gene calls are TRBV7-2 and TRBJ2-3; TRBD2 aligns across 8 bases. The CDR3 protein is CASSRGGSTDTQYF. CDR3 nucleotides: TGTGCCAGCAGCCGGGGGGGCAGCACAGATACGCAGTATTTT.